This entry concerns a single TCR beta chain. Profiling relied on immunoSEQ multiplex PCR, and the TCRdb table lists in-frame clones only, not all of them. The sample lists over 150,000 clones, around 90% seen once, with approximately 9% in the top ten. This entry is derived from a study of blood T cell repertoires in COVID-19. The V gene lost 10 bases and the J gene lost 1 base, with 21 bases spanning the gap. The CDR3 loop spans 16 amino acids. The germline V gene has CDR1 KGHDR and CDR2 SFDVKD. The sequenced sample was PBMCs or T cells enriched from blood (not recorded which). The rearrangement uses TRBV24-1 and TRBJ1-2; TRBD1 is a possible D gene (6 bases). The receptor was derived from a woman under 30 who had recovered from COVID-19. The CDR3 here is CATAPGWTDFNYGYTF. Here the CDR3 DNA reads TGTGCCACTGCTCCAGGGTGGACAGACTTTAACTATGGCTACACCTTC.